Following are 21 T cell receptor beta chains from one sample sequenced in a study of T cells in narcolepsy. Produced via immunoSEQ multiplex PCR; TCRdb's table is partial and in-frame only. Here the sample spans roughly 20,000 clones, around 83% being singletons. The sample comprised memory (CD45RA-) CD4+ T cells from blood. The receptors shown here come from a human donor in good health.

The chain uses TRBV6-5 and TRBJ2-5, with D possibly being TRBD1 (6 bases). The length of the CDR3 is 15 residues. Trimming pared 4 bases from V and 3 bases from J, leaving 15 bases between. Germline CDR1 MNHEY, CDR2 SVGAGI. Written as DNA, the CDR3 is TGTGCCAGCAGTTTCTCTCCCGGGACAAAAGAGACCCAGTACTTC. This encodes CASSFSPGTKETQYF.

The V call is TRBV29-1, the J call TRBJ1-1, with a tentative D call TRBD1 (5 bases). V was trimmed by 6 bases and J by 8 bases, leaving 10 bases between them. Germline CDR1 is SQVTM and CDR2 is ANQGSEA. CDR3 length: 10 residues. CDR3 loop: CSVGTYEAFF. Written as DNA, the CDR3 is TGCAGCGTGGGGACGTACGAAGCTTTCTTT.

The gene calls are TRBV7-2 and TRBJ1-5, with unresolved D. CDR3 length: 13 residues. The V gene lost 1 base and the J gene lost 6 bases, with 7 bases spanning the gap. Germline V gene lookup returns CDR1 SGHTA and CDR2 FQGNSA. This chain's CDR3 is CASSLVHFQPQHF. CDR3 nucleotide sequence: TGTGCCAGCAGCTTAGTCCATTTTCAGCCCCAGCATTTT. Drawing the rest from reference TRBV7-2 and TRBJ1-5, the complete variable domain is GAGVSQSPSNKVTEKGKDVELRCDPISGHTALYWYRQSLGQGLEFLIYFQGNSAPDKSGLPSDRFSAERTGGSVSTLTIQRTQQEDSAVYLCASSLVHFQPQHFGDGTRLSIL.

In its sample, this clone was seen a few times. This chain joins TRBV4-3 and TRBJ1-1, with a weak D call TRBD1 (5 bases). Between the trimmed V and J ends, which lost 4 bases and 5 bases, there was a span of 14 bases. From germline, CDR1 is LGHNA and CDR2 YSLEER. This CDR3 comprises 14 residues. CDR3 in amino acids: CASSPQPGATEAFF. CDR3 in DNA: TGCGCCAGCAGCCCCCAGCCCGGGGCTACTGAAGCTTTCTTT.

The chain uses TRBV21-1 and TRBJ1-5; the table assigns TRBD1, which was not confirmed against the DNA. TRBV21-1 is a known pseudogene. This CDR3 comprises 19 residues. CDR3 region: CASSASDRGALNSNQPQHF. The CDR3 DNA reads TGTGCCAGCAGCGCCTCGGACAGGGGAGCTCTAAACAGCAATCAGCCCCAGCATTTT.

The rearrangement uses TRBV6-5 and TRBJ1-2; tentatively, D is TRBD1 (5 bases). The V gene lost 2 bases and the J gene lost 6 bases, with 13 bases spanning the gap. The CDR3 sequence is 14 residues long. CDR1 MNHEY and CDR2 SVGAGI come from the germline V gene. CDR3 protein: CASSYPGSGDGYTF. CDR3 DNA: TGTGCCAGCAGTTACCCAGGGTCGGGGGATGGCTACACCTTC.

CDR3 in DNA: TGTGCTAGTGGTTTGGGGACTAGCGGGAGCCAAGAGACCCAGTACTTC. Its translation is CASGLGTSGSQETQYF. The chain combines TRBV12-5 with TRBJ2-5; the match to TRBD2 covers 13 bases. J lost 1 base, V lost 1 base, and 0 bases had no gene match. This CDR3 comprises 16 residues. Germline V gene data show CDR1 as LGHNT and CDR2 as FRNRAP.

The chain couples TRBV12-5 to TRBJ1-5; D is ambiguous. Germline values: CDR1 LGHNT, CDR2 FRNRAP. The CDR3 extends over 18 amino acids. Deletions cut 4 bases from V and 0 bases from J, with 19 bases between. Here the CDR3 DNA reads TGTGCTAGTGGTTCGTCTGGGGAGAGCAGATATAGCAATCAGCCCCAGCATTTT. Residues: CASGSSGESRYSNQPQHF.

As DNA, the CDR3 is TGTGCCAGCAGCTTTGCGGAAAATCAGCCCCAGCATTTT. It is translated as CASSFAENQPQHF. The chain uses TRBV7-9 and TRBJ1-5; D remains ambiguous. The CDR3 contains 13 residues. Trimming stripped 3 bases from V and 4 bases from J, with 7 bases between. Germline CDR1 and CDR2: SEHNR and FQNEAQ (reference sequence).

By proportion, this clone is medium-sized. The V call is TRBV6-5, the J call TRBJ1-3, with 8 bases matching TRBD1. Germline loops: CDR1 MNHEY, CDR2 SVGAGI. There are 15 residues in the CDR3. After removal of 4 bases from V and 0 bases from J, the junction contained 2 bases not matched to a gene. CDR3 protein: CASSSTGGSGNTIYF. CDR3 coding DNA: TGTGCCAGCAGTTCCACAGGGGGCTCTGGAAACACCATATATTTT.

The chain joins TRBV10-3 to TRBJ2-1; 8 bases fit TRBD1. CDR3 length: 14 amino acids. Germline lookup yields CDR1 ENHRY and CDR2 SYGVKD. With V trimmed by 6 bases and J by 3 bases, 4 bases remained unmatched. The CDR3 spells CAISRGLGYNEQFF. As DNA, the CDR3 is TGTGCCATCAGCAGGGGGCTGGGCTACAATGAGCAGTTCTTC.

V and J are TRBV4-3 and TRBJ2-2; D is unclear. The V end was cut by 0 bases, the J end by 6 bases, with 8 bases between. This CDR3 has 14 amino acids. Germline lookup yields CDR1 LGHNA and CDR2 YSLEER. The CDR3 nucleotides are TGCGCCAGCAGCCAAGATCTGGTGCCCGGGGAGCTGTTTTTT. Its translation is CASSQDLVPGELFF.

The genes are TRBV28 and TRBJ1-2; D is unclear. V lost 2 bases and J lost 4, with 8 bases in between. The CDR3 runs 13 residues. The germline V gene has CDR1 MDHEN and CDR2 SYDVKM. The DNA of the CDR3 is TGTGCCAGCAGTTTAGGGCCGGCCTATGGCTACACCTTC. Encoded protein: CASSLGPAYGYTF.

This sequence joins TRBV10-3 and TRBJ1-4; unclear D gene. The CDR3 totals 13 residues. Trimming shortened V by 7 bases and J by 5 bases, and 11 bases separated the two germline ends. In germline, CDR1 is ENHRY, CDR2 SYGVKD. The CDR3, as DNA: TGTGCCATCAAGGACGGAAAAAATGAAAAACTGTTTTTT. This sequence encodes CAIKDGKNEKLFF.

This clone was found once. V usage is TRBV6-1 and J usage is TRBJ1-5; D is unresolved. The germline V and J ends were trimmed by 4 bases and 0 bases, with 10 bases remaining between them. CDR1 and CDR2 from the germline V gene are MNHNS and SASEGT. The length of the CDR3 is 15 residues. CDR3 DNA: TGTGCCAGCAGTGCCTTGGTAGGTAGCAATCAGCCCCAGCATTTT. Translating it yields CASSALVGSNQPQHF.

This chain uses TRBV2 with TRBJ2-5; possibly TRBD1 or TRBD2 for D (5 bases each). The CDR3 extends over 14 amino acids. From germline, CDR1 is SNHLY and CDR2 FYNNEI. Trimming left V 5 bases short and J 4 bases short, with 14 bases between. CDR3 amino acids: CASSNRGRGETQYF. CDR3 in DNA: TGTGCCAGCAGTAACCGGGGCCGGGGAGAGACCCAGTACTTC. Full variable domain (missing parts from reference TRBV2 and TRBJ2-5): EPEVTQTPSHQVTQMGQEVILRCVPISNHLYFYWYRQILGQKVEFLVSFYNNEISEKSEIFDDQFSVERPDGSNFTLKIRSTKLEDSAMYFCASSNRGRGETQYFGPGTRLLVL.

The chain couples TRBV5-4 to TRBJ2-1; perhaps TRBD1 as D (5 bases). The CDR3 has 15 amino acids. The germline gives CDR1 SGHNT, CDR2 YYREEE (reference sequence). Trimming removed 1 base from V and 5 bases from J, with 13 bases in between. CDR3 sequence: CASSLKVGADNEQFF. CDR3 DNA: TGTGCCAGCAGCTTGAAGGTTGGGGCGGACAATGAGCAGTTCTTC.

V usage is TRBV7-8 and J usage is TRBJ2-1; D is perhaps TRBD1 (6 bases). This CDR3 is built from 12 residues. V was shortened by 5 bases and J by 10 bases, with 12 bases between the two germline ends. CDR1 is SGHVS and CDR2 is FQNEAQ in the germline V gene. For the CDR3, the DNA is TGTGCCAGCAGCCAACAGGGTGGGGAGCAGTTCTTC. Translating it yields CASSQQGGEQFF. The variable domain in full, with the rest retrieved from reference TRBV7-8 and TRBJ2-1, is GAGVSQSPRYKVAKRGQDVALRCDPISGHVSLFWYQQALGQGPEFLTYFQNEAQLDKSGLPSDRFFAERPEGSVSTLKIQRTQQEDSAVYLCASSQQGGEQFFGPGTRLTVL.

This clone was observed a few times. The chain links TRBV7-9 to TRBJ1-2, with 8 bases lining up with TRBD1. Germline assignment: CDR1 SEHNR and CDR2 FQNEAQ (reference sequence). V lost 6 bases, J lost 2 bases, and 2 bases stayed unmatched. CDR3 length: 13 residues. CDR3 nucleotides: TGTGCCAGCAGGGGACAGGCGAACTATGGCTACACCTTC. The encoded protein is CASRGQANYGYTF.

V and J are TRBV5-5 and TRBJ2-5; D might be TRBD2 (6 bases). CDR1 is SGHKS and CDR2 is YYEKEE in the germline V gene (reference sequence). This CDR3 contains 14 residues. V was clipped by 3 bases and J by 5 bases, with 14 bases between them. This chain's CDR3 is CASSSRREWETQYF. Here the CDR3 DNA reads TGTGCCAGCAGCTCGCGACGGGAGTGGGAGACCCAGTACTTC.

This clone showed up just once. The gene calls are TRBV30 and TRBJ2-7, with D perhaps TRBD1 or TRBD2 (6 bases each). This CDR3 comprises 14 residues. Germline CDR1 reads GTSNPN; CDR2 reads SVGIG (reference sequence). Between the trimmed V and J ends, which lost 3 bases and 5 bases, there was a span of 17 bases. The chain's CDR3 is CAWRRPGAGNEQYF. The CDR3 DNA reads as TGTGCCTGGAGACGCCCGGGGGCGGGAAACGAGCAGTACTTC.